Shown below are 6 T cell receptor beta chains from a single sample sequenced in a study of shared clonotypes between healthy human individuals. Clones were read by immunoSEQ multiplex PCR, and TCRdb kept only the in-frame ones, dropping some. The sample lists over 400,000 clones; more than 95% were seen once. The sequencing sample was made of naive CD4+ T cells sorted from blood. Subset noted: CD45RA+ positively selected. The receptors were sampled from a woman aged 25 to 39 in good health.

The V call is TRBV18, the J call TRBJ1-1; D not resolved. V lost 6 bases and J 1 base, leaving 9 bases between the germline ends. The CDR3 consists of 13 residues. In germline, CDR1 is KGHSH, CDR2 LQKENI. The CDR3: CASSATENTEAFF. For the CDR3, the DNA is TGTGCCAGCTCGGCCACAGAGAACACTGAAGCTTTCTTT.

The gene calls are TRBV6-5 and TRBJ2-5; 9 bases are shared with TRBD1. The length of the CDR3 is 15 residues. With 6 bases clipped from V and 3 bases from J, the junction kept 8 bases outside the gene matches. Germline assignment: CDR1 MNHEY and CDR2 SVGAGI. CDR3 DNA sequence: TGTGCCAGCAGAAAAATCGGGACAGGGAAAGAGACCCAGTACTTC. This gives the protein CASRKIGTGKETQYF.

The chain combines TRBV18 with TRBJ2-2; 8 bases map to TRBD1. The CDR3 extends over 16 amino acids. Looked up from germline, CDR1 is KGHSH and CDR2 is LQKENI. Trimming removed 0 bases from V and 6 bases from J; junction bases left unmatched: 6. The CDR3 sequence is CASSPPAGGKAGELFF. The CDR3 bases are TGTGCCAGCTCACCACCGGCAGGGGGCAAGGCCGGGGAGCTGTTTTTT.

This sequence joins TRBV7-3 and TRBJ2-1; D ambiguous. Trimming removed 2 bases at V and 0 bases at J, with 8 bases between. The CDR3 consists of 15 residues. Germline V gene sequence: CDR1 SGHTA, CDR2 FQGTGA. The CDR3 reads CASSLGLVSYNEQFF. The DNA of the CDR3 is TGTGCCAGCAGCTTAGGTCTAGTCTCCTACAATGAGCAGTTCTTC.

J is TRBJ1-2 and V is TRBV27; D gene ambiguous. The CDR3 has 16 amino acids. Trimming pared 6 bases from V and 0 bases from J, leaving 17 bases between. CDR1 and CDR2 from the germline V gene are MNHEY and SMNVEV (reference sequence). CDR3: CASSPFRTQANYGYTF. Here the CDR3 DNA reads TGTGCCAGCAGCCCATTTCGGACCCAAGCTAACTATGGCTACACCTTC.

The gene calls are TRBV28 and TRBJ2-7; D is perhaps TRBD1 (5 bases). V gave up 1 base and J gave up 6 bases, with 7 bases separating them. The CDR3 length is 12 residues. Germline V lookup: CDR1 MDHEN, CDR2 SYDVKM. CDR3 in DNA: TGTGCCAGCAGTTTATTAAGGGGCGAGCAGTACTTC. This sequence encodes CASSLLRGEQYF.